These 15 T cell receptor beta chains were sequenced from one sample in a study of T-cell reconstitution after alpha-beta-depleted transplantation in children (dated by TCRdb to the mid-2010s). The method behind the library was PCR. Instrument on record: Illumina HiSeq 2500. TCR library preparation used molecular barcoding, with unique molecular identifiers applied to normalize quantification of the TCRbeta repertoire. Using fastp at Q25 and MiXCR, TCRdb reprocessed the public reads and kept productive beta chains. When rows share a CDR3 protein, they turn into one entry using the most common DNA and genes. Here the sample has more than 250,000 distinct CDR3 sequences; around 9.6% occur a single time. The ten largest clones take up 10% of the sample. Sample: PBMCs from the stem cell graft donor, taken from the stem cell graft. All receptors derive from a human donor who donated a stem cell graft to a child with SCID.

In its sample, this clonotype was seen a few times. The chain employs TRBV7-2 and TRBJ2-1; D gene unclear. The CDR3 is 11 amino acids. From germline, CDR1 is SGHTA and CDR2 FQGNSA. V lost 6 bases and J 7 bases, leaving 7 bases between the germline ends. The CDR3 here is CASRAVNEQFF. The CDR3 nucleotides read TGTGCCAGCAGGGCGGTTAATGAGCAGTTCTTC.

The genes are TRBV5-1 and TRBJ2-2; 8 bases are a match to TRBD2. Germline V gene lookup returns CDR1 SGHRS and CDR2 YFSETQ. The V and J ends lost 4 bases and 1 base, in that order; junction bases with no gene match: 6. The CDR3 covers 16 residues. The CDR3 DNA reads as TGCGCCAGCAGCCGGGGGGGATGGCAGAACACCGGGGAGCTGTTTTTT. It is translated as CASSRGGWQNTGELFF.

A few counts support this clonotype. DNA of the CDR3: TGTGCCAGCAGCTTCGAGGGCGCCTATGGCTACACCTTC. Translation: CASSFEGAYGYTF. The rearrangement links TRBV7-2 to TRBJ1-2; unclear D gene. V lost 3 bases and J lost 4, with 9 bases in between. Germline V gene data show CDR1 as SGHTA and CDR2 as FQGNSA. The CDR3 extends over 13 amino acids.

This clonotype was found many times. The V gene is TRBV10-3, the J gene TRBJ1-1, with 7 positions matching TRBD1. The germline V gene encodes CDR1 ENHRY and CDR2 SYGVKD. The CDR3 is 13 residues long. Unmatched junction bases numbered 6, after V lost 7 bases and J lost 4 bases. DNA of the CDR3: TGTGCCATCACCGACCGGACAGGCACTGAAGCTTTCTTT. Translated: CAITDRTGTEAFF.

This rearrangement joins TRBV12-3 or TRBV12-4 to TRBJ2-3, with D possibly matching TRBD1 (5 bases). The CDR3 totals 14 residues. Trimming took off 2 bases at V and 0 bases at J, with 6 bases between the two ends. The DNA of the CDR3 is TGTGCCAGCAGTTTATACAGGAGCACAGATACGCAGTATTTT. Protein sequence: CASSLYRSTDTQYF.

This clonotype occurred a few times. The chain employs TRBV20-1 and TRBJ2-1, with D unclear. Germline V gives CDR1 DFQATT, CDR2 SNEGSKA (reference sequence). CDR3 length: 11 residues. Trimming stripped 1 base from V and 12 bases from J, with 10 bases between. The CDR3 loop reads CSARVGQLQFF. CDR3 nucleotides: TGCAGTGCTAGAGTGGGCCAGCTGCAGTTCTTC.

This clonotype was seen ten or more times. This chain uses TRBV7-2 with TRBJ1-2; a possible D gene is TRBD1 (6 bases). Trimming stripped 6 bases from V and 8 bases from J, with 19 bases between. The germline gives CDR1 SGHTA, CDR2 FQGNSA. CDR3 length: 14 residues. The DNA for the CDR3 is TGTGCCAGCAGTACCCCGGGGGCCCTTTGGGGCTACACCTTC. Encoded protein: CASSTPGALWGYTF. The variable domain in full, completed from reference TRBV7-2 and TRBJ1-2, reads GAGVSQSPSNKVTEKGKDVELRCDPISGHTALYWYRQSLGQGLEFLIYFQGNSAPDKSGLPSDRFSAERTGGSVSTLTIQRTQQEDSAVYLCASSTPGALWGYTFGSGTRLTVV.

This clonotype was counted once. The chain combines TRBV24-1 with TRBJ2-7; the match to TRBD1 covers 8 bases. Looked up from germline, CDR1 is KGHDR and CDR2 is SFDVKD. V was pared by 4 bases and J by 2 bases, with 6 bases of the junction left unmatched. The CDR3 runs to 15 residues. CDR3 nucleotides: TGTGCCACCAGTGACCCCGGACAGGGCACCTACGAGCAGTACTTC. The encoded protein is CATSDPGQGTYEQYF.

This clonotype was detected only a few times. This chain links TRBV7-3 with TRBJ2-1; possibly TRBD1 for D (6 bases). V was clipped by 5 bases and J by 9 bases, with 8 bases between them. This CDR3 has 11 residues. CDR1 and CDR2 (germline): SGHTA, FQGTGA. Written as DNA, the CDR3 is TGTGCCAGCAGCAAAGGGGGTGAGCAGTTCTTC. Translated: CASSKGGEQFF.

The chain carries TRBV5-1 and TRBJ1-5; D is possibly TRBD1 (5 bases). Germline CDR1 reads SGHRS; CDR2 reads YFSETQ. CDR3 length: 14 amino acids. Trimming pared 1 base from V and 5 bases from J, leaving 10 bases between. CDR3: CASSLSGRDQPQHF. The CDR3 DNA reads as TGCGCCAGCAGCTTGTCAGGGAGAGATCAGCCCCAGCATTTT.

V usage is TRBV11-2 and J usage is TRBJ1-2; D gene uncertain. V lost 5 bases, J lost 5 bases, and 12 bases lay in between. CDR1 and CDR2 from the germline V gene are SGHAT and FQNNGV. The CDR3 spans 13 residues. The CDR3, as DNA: TGTGCCAGCAGCCGCGGGCAGACATATGGCTACACCTTC. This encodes CASSRGQTYGYTF. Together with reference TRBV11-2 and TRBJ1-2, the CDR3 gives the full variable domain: EAGVAQSPRYKIIEKRQSVAFWCNPISGHATLYWYQQILGQGPKLLIQFQNNGVVDDSQLPKDRFSAERLKGVDSTLKIQPAKLEDSAVYLCASSRGQTYGYTFGSGTRLTVV.

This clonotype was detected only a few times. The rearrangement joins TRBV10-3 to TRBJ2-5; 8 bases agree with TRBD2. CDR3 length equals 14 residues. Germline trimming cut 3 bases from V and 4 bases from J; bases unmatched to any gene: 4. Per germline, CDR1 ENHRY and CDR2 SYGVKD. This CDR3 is CAISDRGGAETQYF. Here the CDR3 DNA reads TGTGCCATCAGTGACCGGGGGGGAGCAGAGACCCAGTACTTC.

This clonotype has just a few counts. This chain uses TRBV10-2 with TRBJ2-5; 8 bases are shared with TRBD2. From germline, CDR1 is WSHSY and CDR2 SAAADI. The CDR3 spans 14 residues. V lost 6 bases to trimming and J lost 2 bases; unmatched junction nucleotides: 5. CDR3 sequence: CASRGLVTQETQYF. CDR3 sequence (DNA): TGCGCCAGCAGGGGACTAGTCACGCAAGAGACCCAGTACTTC.

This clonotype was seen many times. The CDR3 region has the DNA TGTGCCAGCAGTTTCGGGCGGTTCCTCTCTGGAAACACCATATATTTT. Translated: CASSFGRFLSGNTIYF. V gene TRBV12-3 or TRBV12-4 combines with J gene TRBJ1-3, with D uncertain. The CDR3 contains 16 residues. Trimming removed 3 bases at V and 0 bases at J, with 12 bases between.

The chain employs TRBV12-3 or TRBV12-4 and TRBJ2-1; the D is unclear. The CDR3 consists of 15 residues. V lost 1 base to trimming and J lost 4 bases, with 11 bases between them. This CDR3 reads CASSLDPPPYNEQFF. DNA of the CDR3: TGTGCCAGCAGTTTAGATCCCCCTCCTTACAATGAGCAGTTCTTC.